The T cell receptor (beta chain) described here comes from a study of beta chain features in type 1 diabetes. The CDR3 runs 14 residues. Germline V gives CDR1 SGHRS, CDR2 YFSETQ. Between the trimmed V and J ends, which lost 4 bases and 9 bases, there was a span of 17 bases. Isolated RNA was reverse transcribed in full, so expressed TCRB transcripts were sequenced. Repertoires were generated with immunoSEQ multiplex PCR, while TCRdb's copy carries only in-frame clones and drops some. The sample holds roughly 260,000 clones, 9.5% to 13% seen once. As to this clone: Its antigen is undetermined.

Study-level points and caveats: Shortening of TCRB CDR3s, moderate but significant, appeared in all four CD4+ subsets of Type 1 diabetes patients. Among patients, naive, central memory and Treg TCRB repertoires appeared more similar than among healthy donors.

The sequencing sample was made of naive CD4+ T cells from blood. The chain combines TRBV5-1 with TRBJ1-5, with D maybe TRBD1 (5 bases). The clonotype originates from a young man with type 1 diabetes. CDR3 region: CASSPDTGPGPQHF. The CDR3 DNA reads TGCGCCAGCAGCCCGGACACTGGCCCAGGGCCCCAGCATTTT.